The text below deals with one T cell receptor beta chain. Its antigen is undetermined. PCR employed 60 Vbeta and 13 Jbeta primers. Sequencing used immunoSEQ multiplex PCR; TCRdb keeps in-frame clones, though not all of them. The listing contains 150,000 or so clones. This CDR3 has 18 amino acids. Germline CDR1 LGHNA, CDR2 YNFKEQ. The V and J ends lost 1 base and 4 bases respectively, with 20 bases between them. This specimen comes from a study of cytomegalovirus exposure and HLA in healthy donors. Broader study findings: Among CMV-associated TCR beta chains, most appeared HLA-restricted in a later analysis. Relative to the roughly 640-donor mean, N-insertions were reportedly fewer in an Asian-associated ancestry cluster in a later analysis. High sensitivity and specificity were reportedly achieved when the classifier diagnosed cytomegalovirus status. HLA allele associations emerged for 15,000 to 20,000 TCR beta sequences in a later analysis, at 0.05 false discovery rate.

V usage is TRBV4-2 and J usage is TRBJ1-5; D gene unclear. This clonotype originated in a woman in her forties or fifties in good health and CMV-seronegative. Sequencing input: PBMCs. The CDR3 region is CASSQGGLTTLGNQPQHF. CDR3 DNA sequence: TGTGCCAGCAGCCAAGGAGGCCTCACTACCCTCGGGAATCAGCCCCAGCATTTT.